Sequencing of this T cell receptor beta chain was carried out in a study of OX40 agonist ivuxolimab in advanced cancers. Autoimmune disease history or systemic immunosuppression led to patients being barred. Profiled with immunoSEQ multiplex PCR; TCRdb holds only in-frame clones, not every one. The data contain 55,000 to 65,000 clones, approximately 90% of them singletons. J lost 4 bases, V lost 1 base, and 6 bases had no gene match. The germline V gene encodes CDR1 SNHLY and CDR2 FYNNEI. This CDR3 has 15 amino acids. The sequence was collected from an adult with an advanced solid tumor such as melanoma, head and neck, liver or kidney cancer. The chain employs TRBV2 and TRBJ1-1; 7 bases fit TRBD1. The sample here was CD4+ or CD8+ T cells sorted from blood, taken in a trial of the OX40 agonist ivuxolimab. DNA of the CDR3: TGTGCCAGCAGTGAAGAAAGGGGGCCTAGCACTGAAGCTTTCTTT. Its translation: CASSEERGPSTEAFF.